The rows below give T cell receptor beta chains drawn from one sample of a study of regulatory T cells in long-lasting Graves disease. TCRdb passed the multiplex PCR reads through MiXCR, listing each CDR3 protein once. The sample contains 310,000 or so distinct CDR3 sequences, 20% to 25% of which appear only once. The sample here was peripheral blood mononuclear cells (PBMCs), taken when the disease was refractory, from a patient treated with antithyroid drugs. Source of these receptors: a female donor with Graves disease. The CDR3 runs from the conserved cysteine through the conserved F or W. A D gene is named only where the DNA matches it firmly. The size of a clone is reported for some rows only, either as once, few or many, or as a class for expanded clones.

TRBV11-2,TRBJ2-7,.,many,CASSLQQGHEQYF,TGTGCCAGCAGCTTGCAGCAAGGCCACGAGCAGTACTTC
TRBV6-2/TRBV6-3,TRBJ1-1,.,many,CASSYSNLGKQSEAFF,TGTGCCAGCAGTTACTCAAATTTGGGAAAGCAGAGTGAAGCTTTCTTT
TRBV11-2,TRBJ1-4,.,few,CASSLGQRVDEKLFF,TGTGCCAGCAGCTTAGGGCAAAGGGTGGATGAAAAACTGTTTTTT
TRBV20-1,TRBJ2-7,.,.,CSARDQGHEQYF,TGCAGTGCTAGAGACCAGGGACACGAGCAGTACTTC
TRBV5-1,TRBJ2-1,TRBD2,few,CASSLGIAGGDEQFF,TGCGCCAGCAGCTTGGGGATAGCGGGAGGAGATGAGCAGTTCTTC
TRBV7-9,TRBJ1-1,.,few,CASSPGQLDTEAFF,TGTGCCAGCAGCCCCGGACAACTCGACACTGAAGCTTTCTTT
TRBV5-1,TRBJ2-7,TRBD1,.,CASGEGTGGLDEQYF,TGCGCCAGCGGCGAAGGGACAGGGGGGTTAGACGAGCAGTACTTC
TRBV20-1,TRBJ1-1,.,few,CSASGQSWTEAFF,TGCAGTGCGTCGGGACAAAGCTGGACTGAAGCTTTCTTT
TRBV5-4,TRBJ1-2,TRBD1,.,CASSLVQGAYGYTF,TGTGCCAGCAGCTTGGTGCAGGGGGCCTATGGCTACACCTTC
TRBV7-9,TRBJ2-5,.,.,CASSEGMRETQYF,TGTGCCAGCAGCGAAGGGATGCGGGAGACCCAGTACTTC
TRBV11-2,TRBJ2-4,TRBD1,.,CAGSTDRGPDKNIQYF,TGTGCCGGCAGCACGGACAGGGGGCCGGACAAAAACATTCAGTACTTC